The rows below give T cell receptor beta chains drawn from one sample of a study of response to subunit inactivated influenza vaccine. Via MiXCR, TCRdb re-called the RT-PCR reads, giving one row per CDR3 protein. The profile shows about 500,000 distinct CDR3 sequences, approximately 15% of them singletons. Sequencing was performed on CD4+ T cells sorted from PBMCs, taken roughly 24 months after vaccination. The receptor set was obtained from a man aged 50 to 69 who received an inactivated influenza vaccine. Both conserved end residues are trimmed from each CDR3. The D gene is left open where the match is weak. The size of a clone is reported for some rows only, either as once, few or many, or as a class for expanded clones.

few | TRBJ2-4 | . | TRBV25-1 | ASSESRGTTGTVKNIQY
few | TRBJ2-1 | . | TRBV7-2 | ASSLRQNRYNEQF
once | TRBJ2-4 | . | TRBV7-8 | ASSFHRENIQY
once | TRBJ2-7 | TRBD2 | TRBV6-2/TRBV6-3 | ASSYRAGASYEQY
. | TRBJ2-7 | TRBD2 | TRBV7-3 | ASSPTGGAYEQY
. | TRBJ2-7 | . | TRBV6-1 | ASSRVGKYEQY
. | TRBJ2-1 | . | TRBV6-1 | ASREIGRQNNEQF
many | TRBJ1-5 | TRBD1 | TRBV12-3/TRBV12-4 | ASSSDRGPQPQH
. | TRBJ2-7 | TRBD2 | TRBV20-1 | SARDAASGSYEQY
few | TRBJ2-3 | TRBD2 | TRBV4-3 | ASSQDATSGSSTQY
few | TRBJ2-7 | . | TRBV7-2 | ASSLVTQNLYEQY
. | TRBJ2-2 | TRBD2 | TRBV27 | ASRPRTSANTGELF
few | TRBJ2-7 | TRBD1 | TRBV12-3/TRBV12-4 | ASRRQGSSREQY
many | TRBJ2-5 | . | TRBV12-3/TRBV12-4 | ASSWNALETQY
. | TRBJ1-2 | . | TRBV6-1 | ASTLRGNNYGYT
few | TRBJ1-5 | . | TRBV21-1 | ASSKGRHQPQH
. | TRBJ2-7 | . | TRBV6-5 | ASSYGGTTYEQY
few | TRBJ2-2 | . | TRBV25-1 | ASSGLGPNTGELF
few | TRBJ2-5 | . | TRBV18 | ASSPPAQSETQY
. | TRBJ2-3 | . | TRBV6-5 | ASSYSTSGIEDTQY
few | TRBJ1-2 | . | TRBV10-3 | AISESPGITYGYT
. | TRBJ1-1 | . | TRBV7-2 | ASSLAYGEAF
. | TRBJ2-3 | . | TRBV20-1 | SARSTGADTQY
. | TRBJ2-3 | . | TRBV11-2 | ASRPRERTDTQY
once | TRBJ2-3 | . | TRBV3-1 | ASSQDGTDTQY
. | TRBJ2-1 | TRBD2 | TRBV5-1 | ASSLIGLGGNEQF
. | TRBJ2-2 | . | TRBV6-1 | ASSATWAQGTGELF
. | TRBJ1-5 | TRBD1 | TRBV29-1 | SVSQDRGNQPQH
few | TRBJ2-3 | . | TRBV7-2 | ASSLGTASRADTQY
few | TRBJ2-3 | . | TRBV24-1 | ATSGNTDTQY
. | TRBJ2-7 | . | TRBV5-4 | ASSLEGLSGISNGGEQY
. | TRBJ1-2 | . | TRBV30 | AWKRTTGSYGYT
. | TRBJ2-2 | . | TRBV11-3 | ASSSPGNTGELF
many | TRBJ2-5 | . | TRBV20-1 | SWDGITKETQY
. | TRBJ2-6 | . | TRBV5-4 | ASSRTSRASGANVLT
. | TRBJ1-2 | TRBD1 | TRBV6-4 | ASSDDRVGGYT
. | TRBJ2-7 | TRBD2 | TRBV27 | ASSLLASGRSYEQY
many | TRBJ2-3 | . | TRBV7-9 | ASNLSPSTDTQY
few | TRBJ1-1 | . | TRBV10-3 | AISTQGNTEAF
. | TRBJ2-7 | . | TRBV7-8 | ASSQDSYLYEQY
few | TRBJ2-7 | . | TRBV27 | ASSFLGFEQY
few | TRBJ1-4 | . | TRBV4-2 | ASSSQTGDGEKLF
many | TRBJ1-5 | . | TRBV12-3/TRBV12-4 | ASSLGPRSNQPQH
. | TRBJ1-2 | TRBD1 | TRBV24-1 | ATSDSRKTGVYGYT
few | TRBJ2-1 | . | TRBV29-1 | SVERGWGSYNEQF
few | TRBJ2-3 | . | TRBV6-2/TRBV6-3 | ASSYLDLPTDTQY